A single sample gave rise to the 19 T cell receptor beta chains below, sequenced in a study of human thymus T cells (dated by TCRdb to about 2020). To prepare the library, the immunoSEQ multiplex PCR assay was applied. Drawn from immuneACCESS, this table holds only the in-frame rearrangements with V and J called that TCRdb kept. Clones are partly lost; checked studies trace under half to an unresolved V gene and leave the rest unexplained. The sample profile shows just over 45,000 clones; 95% of them were found once. The leading ten clones occupy around 0.2% of the sample. The sample comprised blood. All receptors come from a girl under three years old with a congenital heart defect but otherwise immunologically healthy.

Written as DNA, the CDR3 is TGTGCCAGCAGCTTGCGAAGCGGGAGGTCAGATACGCAGTATTTT. Translation gives CASSLRSGRSDTQYF. This chain joins TRBV5-4 and TRBJ2-3; 9 positions match TRBD2. V shed 1 base and J 4 bases; nucleotides not matched to a gene: 4. CDR1 and CDR2 (germline): SGHNT, YYREEE (reference sequence). This CDR3 spans 15 amino acids.

The chain carries TRBV7-2 and TRBJ1-6; D gene uncertain. The ends were cut back, 4 bases at V and 14 bases at J, with 3 bases in the middle. Per germline, CDR1 SGHTA and CDR2 FQGNSA. The CDR3 runs 9 residues. The CDR3 sequence is CASSSTLHF. Written as DNA, the CDR3 is TGTGCCAGCAGCTCTACCCTCCACTTT. Full variable domain (remainder filled in from reference TRBV7-2 and TRBJ1-6): GAGVSQSPSNKVTEKGKDVELRCDPISGHTALYWYRQSLGQGLEFLIYFQGNSAPDKSGLPSDRFSAERTGGSVSTLTIQRTQQEDSAVYLCASSSTLHFGNGTRLTVT.

This chain links TRBV6-4 with TRBJ2-1; 9 bases match TRBD2. The CDR3 covers 17 residues. Losses at the gene ends were 6 bases for V and 4 bases for J; bases not matched to a gene: 13. Germline V lookup: CDR1 MRHNA, CDR2 SNTAGT. The CDR3 DNA sequence: TGTGCCAGCAGCGATTCGCCTAGCGGGATGGGGTACAATGAGCAGTTCTTC. Translated: CASSDSPSGMGYNEQFF.

This rearrangement joins TRBV29-1 to TRBJ1-1; a possible D gene is TRBD1 (5 bases). Per germline, CDR1 SQVTM and CDR2 ANQGSEA. This CDR3 has 12 residues. V lost 7 bases and J 6 bases, leaving 15 bases between the germline ends. The CDR3 coding sequence is TGCAGCGCTGTGGGGGAGAAAGCTGAAGCTTTCTTT. Translating gives CSAVGEKAEAFF.

The chain has TRBV7-2 and TRBJ2-7; D unclear. V was trimmed by 0 bases and J by 1 base, leaving 4 bases between them. This CDR3 comprises 13 residues. Looked up from germline, CDR1 is SGHTA and CDR2 is FQGNSA. The CDR3 coding sequence is TGTGCCAGCAGCTTAGCGGGATCCTACGAGCAGTACTTC. It specifies CASSLAGSYEQYF. The full variable domain, its missing parts supplied by reference TRBV7-2 and TRBJ2-7, is GAGVSQSPSNKVTEKGKDVELRCDPISGHTALYWYRQSLGQGLEFLIYFQGNSAPDKSGLPSDRFSAERTGGSVSTLTIQRTQQEDSAVYLCASSLAGSYEQYFGPGTRLTVT.

The gene calls are TRBV7-2 and TRBJ2-3; 9 bases line up with TRBD2. Per the germline V gene, CDR1 is SGHTA and CDR2 is FQGNSA. The CDR3 spans 15 residues. Trimming took 6 bases from V and 0 from J; bases not matched to a gene: 4. CDR3: CASSPTSGSTDTQYF. The CDR3 nucleotides are TGTGCCAGCAGTCCGACTAGCGGAAGCACAGATACGCAGTATTTT.

To note about this clone: A junction boundary mismatches the germline segment, possibly from a read error. The rearrangement joins TRBV18 to TRBJ2-5; D is unclear. This CDR3 spans 14 amino acids. Germline lookup yields CDR1 KGHSH and CDR2 LQKENI. The CDR3 spells CASSSPVGRETQYF. CDR3 coding DNA: TGTGCCAGCTCATCACCGGTCGGCAGGGAGACCCAGTACTTC. Complete variable domain (other parts from reference TRBV18 and TRBJ2-5): NAGVMQNPRHLVRRRGQEARLRCSPMKGHSHVYWYRQLPEEGLKFMVYLQKENIIDESGMPKERFSAEFPKEGPSILRIQQVVRGDSAAYFCASSSPVGRETQYFGPGTRLLVL.

With regard to this clone: A read error may account for a junction end that differs from germline. V gene TRBV7-7 combines with J gene TRBJ2-3, with 8 bases identical to TRBD1. Germline V lookup: CDR1 SSHAT, CDR2 FNYEAQ (reference sequence). The CDR3 is 14 amino acids. CDR3 region: CASSRQGSTDTQYF. The CDR3 nucleotides read TGTGCTAGCAGCCGACAGGGGAGCACAGATACGCAGTATTTT. The whole variable domain, remainder taken from reference TRBV7-7 and TRBJ2-3, is GAGVSQSPRYKVTKRGQDVTLRCDPISSHATLYWYQQALGQGPEFLTYFNYEAQPDKSGLPSDRFSAERPEGSISTLTIQRTEQRDSAMYRCASSRQGSTDTQYFGPGTRLTVL.

V and J are TRBV6-5 and TRBJ2-7; D possibly corresponds to TRBD2 (6 bases). The length of the CDR3 is 15 residues. Germline V gene data show CDR1 as MNHEY and CDR2 as SVGAGI. Trimming took off 5 bases at V and 0 bases at J, with 14 bases between the two ends. The CDR3 loop is CASSPGTDPSYEQYF. DNA for the CDR3: TGTGCCAGCAGTCCCGGGACTGATCCCTCCTACGAGCAGTACTTC.

The chain has TRBV30 and TRBJ1-4, with D possibly matching TRBD1 (6 bases). From germline, CDR1 is GTSNPN and CDR2 SVGIG (reference sequence). This CDR3 has 12 residues. Trimming pared 2 bases from V and 10 bases from J, leaving 11 bases between. The chain's CDR3 is CAWSRQEGKLFF. The CDR3 nucleotides are TGTGCCTGGAGTAGACAGGAAGGAAAACTGTTTTTT.

Remarks on this clone: Germline and junction disagree at one end, which may indicate a read error. J is TRBJ1-1 and V is TRBV5-1; a possible D gene is TRBD1 (5 bases). The germline V gene has CDR1 SGHRS and CDR2 YFSETQ. The CDR3 has 13 amino acids. As DNA, the CDR3 is TGCGCCAGCAGCCACACTCTCGCTGCTCGAGGGGCTTTT. As protein: CASSHTLAARGAF.

The J gene is TRBJ2-1, the V gene TRBV30; TRBD2 matches 16 bases. Germline CDR1 and CDR2: GTSNPN and SVGIG (reference sequence). J gave up 7 bases and V 1 base, and 7 bases lay outside the gene matches. The CDR3 loop spans 17 amino acids. DNA for the CDR3: TGTGCCTGGAGTGCCGGGACTAGCGGGAGGGCCGGGAATGAGCAGTTCTTC. Translation: CAWSAGTSGRAGNEQFF.

The rearrangement uses TRBV6-5 and TRBJ1-2; 9 nucleotides align to TRBD1. V trimming: 2 bases; J trimming: 6 bases; junction bases outside the gene matches: 7. Germline V gene data show CDR1 as MNHEY and CDR2 as SVGAGI. This CDR3 is built from 15 residues. CDR3 protein: CASSYLTGGADGYTF. The CDR3 DNA reads as TGTGCCAGCAGTTACCTCACAGGGGGCGCGGATGGCTACACCTTC.

The chain carries TRBV28 and TRBJ2-1; D call uncertain. Germline lookup yields CDR1 MDHEN and CDR2 SYDVKM. The CDR3 length is 11 residues. The V end lost 6 bases, the J end lost 3 bases, and 3 bases lay between the germline ends. DNA for the CDR3: TGTGCCAGCAGGTTCTACAATGAGCAGTTCTTC. This codes for CASRFYNEQFF.

The CDR3 sequence is CASRDYRGTKISYNEQFF. The CDR3 DNA is TGTGCCAGCAGGGACTATCGAGGGACCAAAATTTCCTACAATGAGCAGTTCTTC. V and J are TRBV28 and TRBJ2-1, with a tentative D call TRBD2 (6 bases). V gave up 6 bases and J gave up 1 base, with 22 bases separating them. CDR3 length equals 18 residues. Germline V gene data show CDR1 as MDHEN and CDR2 as SYDVKM.

The CDR3 protein is CASSVGTVETQYF. For the CDR3, the DNA is TGTGCCAGCAGCGTGGGGACCGTGGAGACCCAGTACTTC. This chain connects TRBV27 to TRBJ2-5; D is tentatively TRBD1 or TRBD2 (5 bases each). With 6 bases removed from V and 5 bases from J, the gap between germline ends came to 13 bases. The CDR3 has 13 amino acids. The germline V gene encodes CDR1 MNHEY and CDR2 SMNVEV (reference sequence).

The chain is built from TRBV29-1 and TRBJ2-7; 7 positions agree with TRBD1. The ends lost 5 bases at V and 2 bases at J; junction bases unmatched: 3. The CDR3 is made up of 12 amino acids. CDR1 SQVTM and CDR2 ANQGSEA come from the germline V gene. The CDR3 DNA is TGCAGCGTTCATGACAGGGCCTACGAGCAGTACTTC. Protein sequence: CSVHDRAYEQYF.

The chain has TRBV5-4 and TRBJ2-7; possible D gene TRBD1, 6 bases. V lost 3 bases and J 7 bases, leaving 11 bases between the germline ends. The CDR3 is 12 amino acids. CDR1 and CDR2 (germline): SGHNT, YYREEE (reference sequence). The CDR3 region has the DNA TGTGCCAGCAGCTACCCGAGGGGGGAGCAGTACTTC. It yields the protein CASSYPRGEQYF.

This chain connects TRBV27 to TRBJ2-7; D not certain. The V end was cut by 2 bases, the J end by 3 bases, with 17 bases between. This CDR3 is built from 16 residues. The germline CDR1 and CDR2 sequences are MNHEY and SMNVEV (reference sequence). CDR3: CASSLAGVPSLYEQYF. In DNA, the CDR3 is TGTGCCAGCAGTTTAGCAGGAGTTCCCTCTCTCTACGAGCAGTACTTC.